Detailed here is one T cell receptor (beta chain). Antigen unknown. This entry is derived from a study of early T cells in non-severe SARS-CoV-2 infection. Findings and caveats of the study: CD4 and private specificities were missed by VDJdb matching, which favored anti-spike CD8 responses.

The protocol attached unique molecular identifiers to individual cDNA molecules. TCRdb recomputed calls from the 5' RACE reads with MiXCR, one row per CDR3 protein. The data show about 45,000 distinct CDR3 sequences, roughly an eighth seen once. This CDR3 has 14 residues. This sequence was found in an adult who was a healthcare worker with PCR-confirmed SARS-CoV-2 infection or an uninfected control (not recorded which). Material for sequencing was whole blood. The V and J genes are TRBV12-3 or TRBV12-4 and TRBJ2-1, with 8 nucleotides matching TRBD2. This CDR3 reads CACSQSGRDDEQFF. The CDR3 region has the DNA TGTGCGTGTAGCCAGAGCGGGAGAGACGATGAGCAGTTCTTC.